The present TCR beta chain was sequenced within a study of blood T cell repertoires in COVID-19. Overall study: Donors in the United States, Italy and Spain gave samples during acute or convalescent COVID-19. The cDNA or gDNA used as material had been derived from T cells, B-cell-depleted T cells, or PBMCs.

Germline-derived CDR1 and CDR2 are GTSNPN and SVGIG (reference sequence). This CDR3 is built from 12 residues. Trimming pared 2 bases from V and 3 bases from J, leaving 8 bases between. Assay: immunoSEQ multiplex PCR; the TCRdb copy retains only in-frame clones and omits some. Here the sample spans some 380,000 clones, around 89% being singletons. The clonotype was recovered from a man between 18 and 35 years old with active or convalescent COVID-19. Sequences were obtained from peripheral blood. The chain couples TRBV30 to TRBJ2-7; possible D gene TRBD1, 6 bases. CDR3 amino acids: CAWSLQGYEQYF. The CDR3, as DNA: TGTGCCTGGAGTCTACAGGGCTACGAGCAGTACTTC.